Listed below are T cell receptor beta chains from one sample, sequenced in a study of shared T cell receptors in the human thymus. Produced via immunoSEQ multiplex PCR; TCRdb's table is partial and in-frame only. The sample consists of under 700,000 clones, 75% to 80% of them appearing once. These same data were also listed under a study on human thymus T cells.

The sample consisted of thymocytes. The receptors were gathered from a boy younger than two with a congenital heart defect. CDR3s include the opening cysteine and the closing phenylalanine or tryptophan. The D gene is left open where the match is weak. Size is omitted from some rows. Given values are once, few, many or a class for expanded clones.

CDR3: CSAKLQGHTGELFF; DNA: TGCAGCGCTAAACTACAGGGGCACACCGGGGAGCTGTTTTTT; J: TRBJ2-2; size: NA; D: TRBD1; V: TRBV29-1
CDR3: CASSFGGKLFF; DNA: TGTGCCAGCAGTTTCGGAGGAAAACTGTTTTTT; J: TRBJ1-4; size: NA; D: NA; V: TRBV27
CDR3: CATSRDSEGLQYF; DNA: TGTGCCACCAGCAGAGATTCCGAAGGACTTCAGTATTTT; J: TRBJ2-3; size: few; D: NA; V: TRBV15
CDR3: CASSLAMGIDRRTNTEAFF; DNA: TGTGCCAGCAGCTTAGCGATGGGTATTGACAGGCGGACGAACACTGAAGCTTTCTTT; J: TRBJ1-1; size: NA; D: NA; V: TRBV7-9
CDR3: CASSPRGGSGNTEAFF; DNA: TGTGCCAGCAGCCCCCGAGGAGGTTCGGGGAACACTGAAGCTTTCTTT; J: TRBJ1-1; size: NA; D: NA; V: TRBV28
CDR3: CASRQGVTTEAFF; DNA: TGTGCCAGCAGACAGGGGGTAACCACTGAAGCTTTCTTT; J: TRBJ1-1; size: few; D: TRBD1; V: TRBV6-5
CDR3: CASSGQTRGGLNTEAFF; DNA: TGCGCCAGCAGTGGTCAAACGCGGGGCGGTTTGAACACTGAAGCTTTCTTT; J: TRBJ1-1; size: NA; D: NA; V: TRBV10-2
CDR3: CAIRGGRRTTDTQYF; DNA: TGTGCCATCAGGGGCGGGAGGAGGACGACAGATACGCAGTATTTT; J: TRBJ2-3; size: NA; D: TRBD2; V: TRBV10-3
CDR3: CASSLNPGQGTRYQPQHF; DNA: TGTGCCAGCAGCCTAAACCCGGGACAGGGTACCCGCTATCAGCCCCAGCATTTT; J: TRBJ1-5; size: few; D: TRBD1; V: TRBV28
CDR3: CASSFGGGSYEQYF; DNA: TGTGCCAGCAGCTTTGGCGGGGGGTCCTACGAGCAGTACTTC; J: TRBJ2-7; size: NA; D: TRBD2; V: TRBV7-2
CDR3: CASSVGGRASEQYF; DNA: TGTGCCAGCAGCGTAGGTGGGAGGGCCAGCGAGCAGTACTTC; J: TRBJ2-7; size: NA; D: TRBD2; V: TRBV9
CDR3: CASSQARGLQETQYF; DNA: TGCGCCAGCAGCCAAGCGCGGGGATTACAAGAGACCCAGTACTTC; J: TRBJ2-5; size: NA; D: NA; V: TRBV4-3
CDR3: CASSTSGTGTNEKLFF; DNA: TGTGCCAGCAGCACGTCCGGGACAGGGACTAATGAAAAACTGTTTTTT; J: TRBJ1-4; size: NA; D: TRBD1; V: TRBV7-2
CDR3: CASSVANGNETQYF; DNA: TGTGCCAGCAGCGTAGCTAACGGGAACGAGACCCAGTACTTC; J: TRBJ2-5; size: NA; D: NA; V: TRBV9
CDR3: CASSRDSHYEQYF; DNA: TGTGCCAGCAGCCGGGACAGTCACTACGAGCAGTACTTC; J: TRBJ2-7; size: NA; D: TRBD1; V: TRBV14
CDR3: CASSPRGKGSYEQYF; DNA: TGTGCCAGCAGCCCCCGGGGGAAGGGCTCCTACGAGCAGTACTTC; J: TRBJ2-7; size: NA; D: NA; V: TRBV7-9
CDR3: CASSFLGQGTYEQYF; DNA: TGTGCCAGCAGCTTTCTTGGACAGGGAACCTACGAGCAGTACTTC; J: TRBJ2-7; size: NA; D: TRBD1; V: TRBV7-2
CDR3: CASSLLAGPANTGELFF; DNA: TGCGCCAGCAGCTTGTTAGCGGGGCCCGCGAACACCGGGGAGCTGTTTTTT; J: TRBJ2-2; size: NA; D: TRBD2; V: TRBV5-1
CDR3: CASSLGGLSNQPQHF; DNA: TGCGCCAGCAGCTTGGGGGGACTTAGCAATCAGCCCCAGCATTTT; J: TRBJ1-5; size: NA; D: NA; V: TRBV5-1
CDR3: CASSFYQGKGQPQHF; DNA: TGTGCCAGCAGTTTTTACCAGGGTAAGGGCCAGCCCCAGCATTTT; J: TRBJ1-5; size: few; D: NA; V: TRBV28
CDR3: CATSIKTGGPKHEQYF; DNA: TGTGCCACCAGCATTAAGACGGGAGGCCCCAAGCACGAGCAGTACTTC; J: TRBJ2-7; size: NA; D: TRBD2; V: TRBV15
CDR3: CASSSLRDRGPHEQYF; DNA: TGTGCCAGCAGCTCCCTCCGGGACAGGGGGCCCCACGAGCAGTACTTC; J: TRBJ2-7; size: NA; D: TRBD1; V: TRBV5-4
CDR3: CASSRTGINEKLFF; DNA: TGTGCCAGCAGTCGGACGGGGATAAATGAAAAACTGTTTTTT; J: TRBJ1-4; size: NA; D: NA; V: TRBV28
CDR3: CASSTPDREDTDTQYF; DNA: TGTGCCAGCAGCACCCCGGACAGGGAGGACACAGATACGCAGTATTTT; J: TRBJ2-3; size: NA; D: TRBD1; V: TRBV7-9
CDR3: CATSRDRASGTPREQYF; DNA: TGTGCCACCAGCAGAGATCGTGCTAGCGGGACCCCTCGCGAGCAGTACTTC; J: TRBJ2-7; size: NA; D: TRBD2; V: TRBV15
CDR3: CASCKLAGTSSSPDTQYF; DNA: TGTGCCAGCTGCAAATTAGCGGGGACTAGCTCCTCCCCAGATACGCAGTATTTT; J: TRBJ2-3; size: NA; D: TRBD2; V: TRBV7-8
CDR3: CASSLGLDRLSYEQYF; DNA: TGCGCCAGCAGCTTGGGCTTAGACAGGCTAAGCTACGAGCAGTACTTC; J: TRBJ2-7; size: few; D: NA; V: TRBV5-1
CDR3: CASSLMGLAGGVSGANVLTF; DNA: TGTGCCAGCAGCTTAATGGGACTAGCGGGAGGCGTCTCTGGGGCCAACGTCCTGACTTTC; J: TRBJ2-6; size: NA; D: TRBD2; V: TRBV7-8
CDR3: CASSLIAGGYEQYF; DNA: TGTGCCAGCAGTCTAATAGCGGGAGGGTACGAGCAGTACTTC; J: TRBJ2-7; size: NA; D: TRBD2; V: TRBV5-6
CDR3: CASSPAGRASNQPQHF; DNA: TGTGCCAGCAGCCCCGCGGGACGGGCTAGCAATCAGCCCCAGCATTTT; J: TRBJ1-5; size: NA; D: NA; V: TRBV28
CDR3: CASSQDGQANQPQHF; DNA: TGCGCCAGCAGCCAAGATGGACAGGCCAATCAGCCCCAGCATTTT; J: TRBJ1-5; size: NA; D: TRBD1; V: TRBV4-3
CDR3: CASRIHFGTSGTDTQYF; DNA: TGTGCCAGCAGGATACACTTCGGGACTAGCGGCACAGATACGCAGTATTTT; J: TRBJ2-3; size: NA; D: TRBD2; V: TRBV5-6
CDR3: CASRSPPGGALRQPQHF; DNA: TGTGCCAGCAGATCCCCCCCGGGGGGCGCCTTGAGACAGCCCCAGCATTTT; J: TRBJ1-5; size: NA; D: NA; V: TRBV25-1
CDR3: CASSEGVGGAYEQYF; DNA: TGTGCCAGCAGTGAAGGGGTGGGAGGCGCCTACGAGCAGTACTTC; J: TRBJ2-7; size: NA; D: NA; V: TRBV6-1
CDR3: CASSSGLANYNEQFF; DNA: TGTGCCAGCAGTTCGGGACTAGCGAACTACAATGAGCAGTTCTTC; J: TRBJ2-1; size: once; D: TRBD2; V: TRBV5-8
CDR3: CASSSRDRAYEQYF; DNA: TGTGCCAGCAGTAGCCGGGACAGGGCATACGAGCAGTACTTC; J: TRBJ2-7; size: NA; D: TRBD1; V: TRBV6-1
CDR3: CSVVPGDGNTIYF; DNA: TGCAGCGTTGTACCCGGGGATGGAAACACCATATATTTT; J: TRBJ1-3; size: NA; D: NA; V: TRBV29-1
CDR3: CAWSRKGGGTGELFF; DNA: TGTGCCTGGAGTCGTAAAGGGGGCGGCACCGGGGAGCTGTTTTTT; J: TRBJ2-2; size: NA; D: TRBD1; V: TRBV30
CDR3: CASSLGTSGSYNEQFF; DNA: TGTGCCAGCAGCCTCGGGACTAGCGGGAGCTACAATGAGCAGTTCTTC; J: TRBJ2-1; size: NA; D: TRBD2; V: TRBV7-9
CDR3: CAWDTGAHYGYTF; DNA: TGTGCCTGGGATACAGGGGCGCACTATGGCTACACCTTC; J: TRBJ1-2; size: NA; D: TRBD1; V: TRBV30
CDR3: CAWSVRGSGSGEQYF; DNA: TGTGCCTGGAGTGTACGGGGTAGCGGGAGTGGCGAGCAGTACTTC; J: TRBJ2-7; size: NA; D: TRBD2; V: TRBV30
CDR3: CASSLAGGPSYNEQFF; DNA: TGTGCCAGCAGCTTAGCGGGAGGGCCTTCCTACAATGAGCAGTTCTTC; J: TRBJ2-1; size: NA; D: TRBD2; V: TRBV7-3
CDR3: CASSFPEDGYTF; DNA: TGTGCCAGCAGTTTTCCAGAGGATGGCTACACCTTC; J: TRBJ1-2; size: NA; D: NA; V: TRBV28
CDR3: CASSFSLRDRALNEQFF; DNA: TGTGCCAGCAGTTTCAGCTTGAGGGACAGGGCCTTAAATGAGCAGTTCTTC; J: TRBJ2-1; size: NA; D: TRBD1; V: TRBV27
CDR3: CSAGTAEAFF; DNA: TGCAGTGCTGGGACAGCAGAAGCTTTCTTT; J: TRBJ1-1; size: NA; D: TRBD1; V: TRBV20-1
CDR3: CASSYFGTGVVGELFF; DNA: TGTGCCAGCAGTTATTTCGGGACAGGGGTGGTCGGGGAGCTGTTTTTT; J: TRBJ2-2; size: NA; D: TRBD1; V: TRBV6-5
CDR3: CATSSTRQRREYEQYF; DNA: TGTGCCACCAGCAGCACCAGGCAGCGGCGGGAGTACGAGCAGTACTTC; J: TRBJ2-7; size: NA; D: TRBD2; V: TRBV15
CDR3: CASSQRGPTDTQYF; DNA: TGTGCCAGCAGCCAACGAGGGCCGACAGATACGCAGTATTTT; J: TRBJ2-3; size: NA; D: NA; V: TRBV6-5
CDR3: CASRGRGETQYF; DNA: TGTGCCTCCAGGGGCAGGGGTGAGACCCAGTACTTC; J: TRBJ2-5; size: NA; D: NA; V: TRBV9
CDR3: CASSGNRVHWWYEQFF; DNA: TGTGCCAGCAGTGGGAACAGGGTACATTGGTGGTATGAGCAGTTCTTC; J: TRBJ2-1; size: NA; D: NA; V: TRBV25-1
CDR3: CASLNSGEQFF; DNA: TGCGCCAGCCTCAATAGTGGTGAGCAGTTCTTC; J: TRBJ2-1; size: few; D: NA; V: TRBV10-1
CDR3: CASSPTGGRSYEQYF; DNA: TGTGCCAGCAGCCCGACAGGGGGCCGCTCCTACGAGCAGTACTTC; J: TRBJ2-7; size: NA; D: TRBD1; V: TRBV7-8
CDR3: CASSLRDSTTYEQYF; DNA: TGTGCCAGCAGCCTACGGGACAGTACCACCTACGAGCAGTACTTC; J: TRBJ2-7; size: NA; D: TRBD1; V: TRBV5-8